The 24 T cell receptor beta chains below come from one sample, sequenced in a study of CXCR3-negative and CXCR3-positive naive CD8 T cells. Findings and limits, study-wide: In CXCR3-positive naive cells, the TRB CDR3s were more hydrophobic than in CXCR3-negative naive cells.

The antigens these receptors bind are not known. 5' RACE with UMI labels generated the TRB cDNA libraries. For each CDR3 protein, TCRdb gives one entry from its re-call of the 5' RACE reads, without DNA. This listing includes 150,000 to 180,000 distinct CDR3 sequences. Sequencing was done on a sample of naive CXCR3+ CD8+ T cells from blood. Sample subset: CD45RO-CCR7+CD27+CD95- naive CD8+ T cells expressing CXCR3 (TNR3+). These receptor sequences come from a human donor in good health. Some clones in this sample may be carry-over from other donors' samples.

This chain connects TRBV6-4 to TRBJ2-5; no DNA is available, so the TRBD2 call from TCRdb remains unchecked. The CDR3 runs to 14 residues. CDR1 is MRHNA and CDR2 is SNTAGT in the germline V gene. This CDR3 reads CASLTSGCPETQYF.

The CDR3 loop is CASSWAETYNSPLHF. The V gene is TRBV5-1, the J gene TRBJ1-6. Germline lookup yields CDR1 SGHRS and CDR2 YFSETQ. The CDR3 covers 15 residues.

The genes are TRBV29-1 and TRBJ2-7; without DNA, the TCRdb call of TRBD1 cannot be checked. The germline CDR1 and CDR2 sequences are SQVTM and ANQGSEA. The CDR3 runs to 11 residues. CDR3 protein: CSAWGGGEQYF.

The chain carries TRBV13 and TRBJ1-5; absent DNA, TCRdb's TRBD1 call cannot be checked. Germline CDR1 PRHDT, CDR2 FYEKMQ (reference sequence). This CDR3 spans 14 amino acids. CDR3: CASSLGTVNQPQHF.

The V and J genes are TRBV11-2 and TRBJ2-3; there is no DNA to check the TCRdb D call of TRBD2. This CDR3 spans 16 amino acids. Germline V gene sequence: CDR1 SGHAT, CDR2 FQNNGV. The CDR3 is CASSLGGLAGADTQYF.

The V gene is TRBV6-4, the J gene TRBJ2-4. CDR3 length: 12 amino acids. The germline V gene encodes CDR1 MRHNA and CDR2 SNTAGT. The CDR3 here is CAGVVAKNIQYF.

The chain links TRBV6-2 or TRBV6-3 to TRBJ1-1; TCRdb picks TRBD1, but there is no DNA to check that call. There are 15 residues in the CDR3. CDR1 and CDR2 from the germline V gene are MNHEY and SVGEGT. CDR3 in amino acids: CASSTQTGLNTEAFF.

V usage is TRBV20-1 and J usage is TRBJ2-7; the TRBD1 assignment by TCRdb is unverifiable without DNA. This CDR3 contains 13 residues. Germline V lookup: CDR1 DFQATT, CDR2 SNEGSKA (reference sequence). CDR3 sequence: CSARDGAGYEQYF.

The gene calls are TRBV11-2 and TRBJ1-6. Germline lookup yields CDR1 SGHAT and CDR2 FQNNGV. The CDR3 has 13 amino acids. The CDR3 here is CASSLGRGSPLHF.

This chain links TRBV9 with TRBJ1-1; TCRdb returns TRBD1, unconfirmable since there is no DNA. Looked up from germline, CDR1 is SGDLS and CDR2 is YYNGEE. CDR3 length: 12 residues. CDR3: CASSGTGHKAFF.

This sequence joins TRBV28 and TRBJ2-3; with no DNA, the TCRdb D assignment of TRBD1 cannot be verified. The CDR3 runs to 12 residues. Germline V gives CDR1 MDHEN, CDR2 SYDVKM. This CDR3 reads CASHQGEDTQYF. The whole variable domain, filled in from reference TRBV28 and TRBJ2-3, reads DVKVTQSSRYLVKRTGEKVFLECVQDMDHENMFWYRQDPGLGLRLIYFSYDVKMKEKGDIPEGYSVSREKKERFSLILESASTNQTSMYLCASHQGEDTQYFGPGTRLTVL.

The chain joins TRBV5-1 to TRBJ2-7. Germline V gene lookup returns CDR1 SGHRS and CDR2 YFSETQ. The length of the CDR3 is 14 residues. CDR3 in amino acids: CASSWNDRRYEQYF.

This chain links TRBV6-2 or TRBV6-3 with TRBJ1-1. The CDR3 length is 12 residues. From germline, CDR1 is MNHEY and CDR2 SVGEGT. CDR3: CASSQLVTEAFF.

The rearrangement links TRBV5-1 to TRBJ1-1. CDR1 and CDR2 (germline): SGHRS, YFSETQ. This CDR3 contains 15 residues. The CDR3: CASTNGRQMNTEAFF.

The CDR3 is CASSPGGPAYNEQFF. The chain combines TRBV2 with TRBJ2-1; TCRdb proposes TRBD2, but this gene call is untestable without DNA. The CDR3 loop spans 15 amino acids. The germline gives CDR1 SNHLY, CDR2 FYNNEI. The variable domain in full, completed from reference TRBV2 and TRBJ2-1, reads EPEVTQTPSHQVTQMGQEVILRCVPISNHLYFYWYRQILGQKVEFLVSFYNNEISEKSEIFDDQFSVERPDGSNFTLKIRSTKLEDSAMYFCASSPGGPAYNEQFFGPGTRLTVL.

V usage is TRBV6-4 and J usage is TRBJ2-3; with no DNA, the TCRdb D assignment of TRBD1 cannot be verified. The CDR3 spans 14 residues. The germline CDR1 and CDR2 sequences are MRHNA and SNTAGT. The CDR3 loop reads CASSERGPPDTQYF.

This chain connects TRBV5-1 to TRBJ1-1; TCRdb gives TRBD1 as the D gene, but with no DNA this cannot be confirmed. The length of the CDR3 is 15 residues. The germline V gene encodes CDR1 SGHRS and CDR2 YFSETQ. CDR3 protein: CASSLVMGRDTEAFF.

V is TRBV10-3 and J is TRBJ2-2; TCRdb designates TRBD1, a call that cannot be tested without DNA. This CDR3 is 15 amino acids long. CDR1 ENHRY and CDR2 SYGVKD come from the germline V gene. CDR3 amino acids: CAISGTRADIGELFF.

The chain employs TRBV28 and TRBJ2-7; checking the TCRdb D call of TRBD1 is not possible without DNA. The length of the CDR3 is 14 residues. The germline CDR1 and CDR2 sequences are MDHEN and SYDVKM. CDR3 sequence: CASCDLQGGYEQYF.

V is TRBV4-1 and J is TRBJ1-5; the D call of TRBD1 rests on TCRdb alone, since no DNA is present to check it. CDR1 is MGHRA, CDR2 YSYEKL, per germline. This CDR3 has 15 amino acids. The CDR3 here is CASSLLPGGNQPQHF.

The rearrangement links TRBV2 to TRBJ2-1; there is no DNA to check the TCRdb D call of TRBD1. The CDR3 loop spans 13 amino acids. Germline CDR1 and CDR2: SNHLY and FYNNEI. CDR3 loop: CASSGEGLGEQFF.

V is TRBV9 and J is TRBJ1-1; TCRdb reports TRBD1, a call that lacks DNA to check it against. Germline V CDR1 and CDR2: SGDLS, YYNGEE. The CDR3 covers 14 residues. CDR3: CASSVAWQGTEAFF.

The chain is built from TRBV29-1 and TRBJ2-7; TCRdb designates TRBD1, a call that cannot be tested without DNA. CDR3 length equals 11 residues. Looked up from germline, CDR1 is SQVTM and CDR2 is ANQGSEA. CDR3: CSPPGAYEQYF.

The genes are TRBV27 and TRBJ2-1; TCRdb outputs TRBD2, but without DNA this stays unchecked. This CDR3 is built from 17 residues. Looked up from germline, CDR1 is MNHEY and CDR2 is SMNVEV (reference sequence). CDR3: CASSPRTSGVLYNEQFF.